This paragraph covers one TCR beta chain sequence. Original data processing: Amplification of reference gene primers provided the estimated nucleated cell counts. Sequencing was performed with immunoSEQ multiplex PCR; in TCRdb, only in-frame clones are kept and a portion is missing. V, J and clone size were drawn from that table, and D and trimming were deduced from the DNA. The table lists approximately 50,000 clones, 82% of them singletons. The germline V gene encodes CDR1 LNHDA and CDR2 SQIVND (reference sequence). Trimming shortened V by 5 bases and J by 2 bases, and 19 bases separated the two germline ends. CDR3 length equals 17 residues. The entry originates in a study of blood T cell repertoires in COVID-19.

The chain links TRBV19 to TRBJ1-5; a weak D match, TRBD1 (5 bases). This clonotype was obtained from an elderly man with COVID-19, enrolled during active disease. Sequencing used peripheral blood. The CDR3 protein is CASSFRQTRTGNQPQHF. The CDR3 nucleotides are TGTGCCAGTAGTTTCAGACAGACGCGGACGGGCAATCAGCCCCAGCATTTT.